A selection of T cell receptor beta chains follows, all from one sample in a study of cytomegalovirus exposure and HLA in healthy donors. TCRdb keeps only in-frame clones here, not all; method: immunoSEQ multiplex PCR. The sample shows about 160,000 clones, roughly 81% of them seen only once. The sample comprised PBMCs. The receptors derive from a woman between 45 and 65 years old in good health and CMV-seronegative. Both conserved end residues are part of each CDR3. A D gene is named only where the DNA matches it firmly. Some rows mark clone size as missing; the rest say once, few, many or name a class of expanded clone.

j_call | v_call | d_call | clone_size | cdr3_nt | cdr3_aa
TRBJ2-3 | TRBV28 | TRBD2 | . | TGTGCCAGCAGTTTACCTAGCGGGAGGGTTAGAGATACGCAGTATTTT | CASSLPSGRVRDTQYF
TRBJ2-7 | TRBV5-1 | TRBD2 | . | TGCGCCAGTACGGGACTAGCTTCCTACGAGCAGTACTTC | CASTGLASYEQYF
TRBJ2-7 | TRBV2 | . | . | TGTGCCAGCAAGGGGGACGGCACCTACGAGCAGTACTTC | CASKGDGTYEQYF
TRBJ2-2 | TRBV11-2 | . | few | TGTGCCAGCAGCTTAGATCGGGCTAGCCTCACCGGGGAGCTGTTTTTT | CASSLDRASLTGELFF
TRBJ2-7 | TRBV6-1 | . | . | TGTGCCAGCAGTGAGGGAGCCTTAGTCCCCTACGAGCAGTACTTC | CASSEGALVPYEQYF
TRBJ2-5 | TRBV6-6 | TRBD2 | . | TGTGCCAGCAGTTACCTAGCGGGGGGGATCCAAGAGACCCAGTACTTC | CASSYLAGGIQETQYF
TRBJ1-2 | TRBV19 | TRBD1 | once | TGTGCCAGTAGTCTTGGGACAGGGGGCTATGTCTACACCTTC | CASSLGTGGYVYTF
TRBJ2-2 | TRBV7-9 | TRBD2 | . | TGTGCCAGCAGCTTACTAGCGGGCAGCACCGGGGAGCTGTTTTTT | CASSLLAGSTGELFF
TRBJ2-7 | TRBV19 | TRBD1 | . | TGTGCCAGTAGTGCTACCGGGACAGGAGAGTTTCAGTACTTC | CASSATGTGEFQYF
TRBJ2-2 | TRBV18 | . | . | TGTGCCAGCTCACCGTCGCGAATTGACACCGGGGAGCTGTTTTTT | CASSPSRIDTGELFF
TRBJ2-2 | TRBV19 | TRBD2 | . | TGTGCCAGTGCTAGGACTAGCGGATCCACCGGGGAGCTGTTTTTT | CASARTSGSTGELFF
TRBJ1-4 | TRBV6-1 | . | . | TGTGCCAGCAAAGAAATAGTCGCGACTAATGAAAAACTGTTTTTT | CASKEIVATNEKLFF
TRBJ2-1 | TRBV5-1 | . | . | TGCGCCAGCAGTCCCGTAGGGGCTTCCTACAATGAGCAGTTCTTC | CASSPVGASYNEQFF
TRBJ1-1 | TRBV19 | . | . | TGTGCCAGTAGTATAGCTTTGGGGCCAGCTTTCTTT | CASSIALGPAFF
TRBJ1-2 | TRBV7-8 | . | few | TGTGCCAGCAGCCCCCAGGGAAGCTATGGCTACACCTTC | CASSPQGSYGYTF
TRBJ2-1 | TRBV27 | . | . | TGTGCCAGCAGTTACCAGGCCCCCCACAATGAGCAGTTCTTC | CASSYQAPHNEQFF
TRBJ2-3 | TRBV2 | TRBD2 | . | TGTGCCAGCAGGGCGGGGGGGAGCACAGATACGCAGTATTTT | CASRAGGSTDTQYF
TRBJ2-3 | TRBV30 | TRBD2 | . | TGTGCCTGGAGTGGACTAGCGGGAGCCACAGATACGCAGTATTTT | CAWSGLAGATDTQYF
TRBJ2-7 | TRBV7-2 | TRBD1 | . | TGTGCCAGCAGCTTAGCCCCGGGACAGTATTACGAGCAGTACTTC | CASSLAPGQYYEQYF
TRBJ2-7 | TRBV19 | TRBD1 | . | TGTGCCAGTAGCTCCGGGACAGGGACCTACGAGCAGTACTTC | CASSSGTGTYEQYF
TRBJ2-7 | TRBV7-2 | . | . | TGTGCCAGCAGCTTCTCCCGCAGCTCCTACGAGCAGTACTTC | CASSFSRSSYEQYF
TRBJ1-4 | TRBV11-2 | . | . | TGTGCCAGCAGCTTAGACGGGGGGCGTGAGGAAAAACTGTTTTTT | CASSLDGGREEKLFF
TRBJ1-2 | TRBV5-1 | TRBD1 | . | TGCGCCAGCAGCCAGGCCGGGACAGGGGGCTGGGGCTACACCTTC | CASSQAGTGGWGYTF
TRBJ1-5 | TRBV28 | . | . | TGTGCCAGCATTTCCGGACAGTTATATAGCAATCAGCCCCAGCATTTT | CASISGQLYSNQPQHF
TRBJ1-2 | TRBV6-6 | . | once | TGTGCCAGCAGTTTAGACGGACTCTATGGCTACACCTTC | CASSLDGLYGYTF
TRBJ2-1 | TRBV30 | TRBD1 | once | TGTGCCTGGAGCGGACAGGTCCGCAATGAGCAGTTCTTC | CAWSGQVRNEQFF
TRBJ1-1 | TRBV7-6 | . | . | TGTGCCAGCAGCTTACTCCAGGGAGGCGGCACTGAAGCTTTCTTT | CASSLLQGGGTEAFF
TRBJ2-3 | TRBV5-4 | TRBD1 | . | TGTGCCAGCAGCCCCGGGACAGCCTCCACAGATACGCAGTATTTT | CASSPGTASTDTQYF
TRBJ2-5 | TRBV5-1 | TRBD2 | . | TGCGCCAGCAGCCGACTAGCGGGGAAACAAGAGACCCAGTACTTC | CASSRLAGKQETQYF
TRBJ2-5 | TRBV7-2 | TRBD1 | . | TGTGCCAGCAGCCCGGACAGGATGAGGCTGGAGACCCAGTACTTC | CASSPDRMRLETQYF
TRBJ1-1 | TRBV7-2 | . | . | TGTGCCAGCAGCTTGTACACGAACACTGAAGCTTTCTTT | CASSLYTNTEAFF
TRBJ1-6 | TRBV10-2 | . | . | TGCGCCAGCAGCCCCCCAAATTCACTCCTCCACTTT | CASSPPNSLLHF
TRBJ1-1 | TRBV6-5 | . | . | TGTGCCAGACTAGTGGGCCTCGAGGGCACTGAAGCTTTCTTT | CARLVGLEGTEAFF